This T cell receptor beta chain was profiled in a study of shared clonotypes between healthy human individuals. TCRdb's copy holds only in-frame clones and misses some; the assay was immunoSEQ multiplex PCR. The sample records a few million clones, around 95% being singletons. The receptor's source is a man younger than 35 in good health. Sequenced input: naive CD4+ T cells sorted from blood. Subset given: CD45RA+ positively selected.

The chain's CDR3 is CASSSGGGGQPQHF. The CDR3 coding sequence is TGCGCCAGCAGCTCCGGTGGTGGGGGTCAGCCCCAGCATTTT. V gene TRBV5-1 combines with J gene TRBJ1-5; weak D call: TRBD1 (5 bases). Trimming shortened V by 3 bases and J by 6 bases, and 13 bases separated the two germline ends. The CDR3 totals 14 residues. The V gene's germline CDR1 is SGHRS and CDR2 YFSETQ.